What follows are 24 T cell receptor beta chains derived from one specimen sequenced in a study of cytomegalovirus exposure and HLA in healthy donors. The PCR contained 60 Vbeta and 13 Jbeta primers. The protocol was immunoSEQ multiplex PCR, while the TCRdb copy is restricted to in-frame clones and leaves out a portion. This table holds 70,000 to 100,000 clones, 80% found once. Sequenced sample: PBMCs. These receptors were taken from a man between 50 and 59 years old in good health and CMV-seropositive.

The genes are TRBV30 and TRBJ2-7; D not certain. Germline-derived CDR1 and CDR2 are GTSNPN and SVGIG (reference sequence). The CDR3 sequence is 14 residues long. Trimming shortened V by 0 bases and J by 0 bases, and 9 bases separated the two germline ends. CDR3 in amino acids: CAWSVLLNSYEQYF. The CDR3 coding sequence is TGTGCCTGGAGTGTACTTCTCAACTCCTACGAGCAGTACTTC.

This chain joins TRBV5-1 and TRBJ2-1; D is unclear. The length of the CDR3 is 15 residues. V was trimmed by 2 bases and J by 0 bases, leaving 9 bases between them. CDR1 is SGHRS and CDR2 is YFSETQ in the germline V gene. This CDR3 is CASSFSNSSYNEQFF. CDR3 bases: TGCGCCAGCAGCTTTAGTAATAGCTCCTACAATGAGCAGTTCTTC.

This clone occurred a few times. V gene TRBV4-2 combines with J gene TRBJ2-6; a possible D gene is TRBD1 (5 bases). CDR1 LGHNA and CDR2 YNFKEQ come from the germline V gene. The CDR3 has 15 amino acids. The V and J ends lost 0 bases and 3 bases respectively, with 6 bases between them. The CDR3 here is CASSQEGDGANVLTF. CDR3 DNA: TGTGCCAGCAGCCAAGAAGGGGATGGGGCCAACGTCCTGACTTTC.

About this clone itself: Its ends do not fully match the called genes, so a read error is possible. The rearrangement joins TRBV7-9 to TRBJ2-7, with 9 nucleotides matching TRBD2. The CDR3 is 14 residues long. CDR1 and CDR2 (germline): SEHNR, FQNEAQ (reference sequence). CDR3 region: CSSDALAGSYEQYF. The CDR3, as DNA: TGTTCCAGCGACGCTCTAGCGGGATCCTACGAGCAGTACTTC. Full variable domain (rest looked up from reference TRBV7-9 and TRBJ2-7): DTGVSQNPRHKITKRGQNVTFRCDPISEHNRLYWYRQTLGQGPEFLTYFQNEAQLEKSRLLSDRFSAERPKGSFSTLEIQRTEQGDSAMYLCSSDALAGSYEQYFGPGTRLTVT.

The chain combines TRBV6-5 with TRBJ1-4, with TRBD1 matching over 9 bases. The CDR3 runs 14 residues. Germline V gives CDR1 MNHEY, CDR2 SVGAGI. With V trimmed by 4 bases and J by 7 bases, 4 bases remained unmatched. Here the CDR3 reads CASSWDRESEKLFF. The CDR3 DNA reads TGTGCCAGCAGTTGGGACAGGGAAAGTGAAAAACTGTTTTTT.

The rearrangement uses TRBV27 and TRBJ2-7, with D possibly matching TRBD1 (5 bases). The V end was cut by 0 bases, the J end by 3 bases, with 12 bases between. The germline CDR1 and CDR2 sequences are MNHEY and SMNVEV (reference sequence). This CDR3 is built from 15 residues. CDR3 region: CASSLSGRLRYEQYF. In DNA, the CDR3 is TGTGCCAGCAGTTTATCGGGGCGACTGCGCTACGAGCAGTACTTC.

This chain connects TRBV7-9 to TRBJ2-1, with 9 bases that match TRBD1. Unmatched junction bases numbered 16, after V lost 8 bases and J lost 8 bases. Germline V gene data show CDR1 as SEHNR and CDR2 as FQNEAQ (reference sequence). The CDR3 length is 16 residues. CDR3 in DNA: TGTGCCAGCGAGGACAGGGGCGGACGAAGCCACGATGAGCAGTTCTTC. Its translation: CASEDRGGRSHDEQFF.

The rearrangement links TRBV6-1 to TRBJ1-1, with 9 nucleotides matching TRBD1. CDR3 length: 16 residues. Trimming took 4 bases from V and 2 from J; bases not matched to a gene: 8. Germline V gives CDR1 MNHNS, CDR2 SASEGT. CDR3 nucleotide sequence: TGTGCCAGCAGTGTGGGACAGGGTGACTCTAACACTGAAGCTTTCTTT. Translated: CASSVGQGDSNTEAFF.

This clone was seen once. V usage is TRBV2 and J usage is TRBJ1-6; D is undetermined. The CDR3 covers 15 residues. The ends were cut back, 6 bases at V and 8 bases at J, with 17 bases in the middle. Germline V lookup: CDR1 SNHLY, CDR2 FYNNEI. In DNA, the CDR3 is TGTGCCAGCAGATTGGAGTCCGGGGTCGATTCACCCCTCCACTTT. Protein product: CASRLESGVDSPLHF.

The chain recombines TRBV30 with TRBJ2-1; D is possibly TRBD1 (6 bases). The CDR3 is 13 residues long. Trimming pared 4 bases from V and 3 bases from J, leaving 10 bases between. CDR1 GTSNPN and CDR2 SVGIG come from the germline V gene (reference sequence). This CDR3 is CAWTGVSYNEQFF. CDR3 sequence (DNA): TGTGCCTGGACAGGGGTCAGCTACAATGAGCAGTTCTTC.

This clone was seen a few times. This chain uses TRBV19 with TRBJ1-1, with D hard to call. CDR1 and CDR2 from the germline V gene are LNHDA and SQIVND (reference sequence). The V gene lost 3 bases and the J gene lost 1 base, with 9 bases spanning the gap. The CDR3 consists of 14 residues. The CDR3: CASSIWAKNTEAFF. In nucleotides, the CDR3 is TGTGCCAGTAGTATTTGGGCCAAGAACACTGAAGCTTTCTTT.

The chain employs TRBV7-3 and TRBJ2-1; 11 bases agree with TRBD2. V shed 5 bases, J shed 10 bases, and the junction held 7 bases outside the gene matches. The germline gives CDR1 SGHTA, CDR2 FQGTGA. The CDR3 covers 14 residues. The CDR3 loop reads CASSLGTSGVEQFF. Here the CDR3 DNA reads TGTGCCAGCAGCCTCGGGACTAGCGGCGTGGAGCAGTTCTTC.

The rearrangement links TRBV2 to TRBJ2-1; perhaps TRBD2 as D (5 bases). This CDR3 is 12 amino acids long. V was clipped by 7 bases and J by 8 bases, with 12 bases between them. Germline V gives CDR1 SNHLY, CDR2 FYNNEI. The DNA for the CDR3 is TGTGCCAGCAAGCGGAGTATCTATGAGCAGTTCTTC. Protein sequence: CASKRSIYEQFF.

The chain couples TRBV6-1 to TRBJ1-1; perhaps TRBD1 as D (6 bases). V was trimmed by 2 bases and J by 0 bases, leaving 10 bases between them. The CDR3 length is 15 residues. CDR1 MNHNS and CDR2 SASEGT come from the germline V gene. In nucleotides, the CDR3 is TGTGCCAGCAGTGAATTAGGGGGAGTGAACACTGAAGCTTTCTTT. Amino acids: CASSELGGVNTEAFF.

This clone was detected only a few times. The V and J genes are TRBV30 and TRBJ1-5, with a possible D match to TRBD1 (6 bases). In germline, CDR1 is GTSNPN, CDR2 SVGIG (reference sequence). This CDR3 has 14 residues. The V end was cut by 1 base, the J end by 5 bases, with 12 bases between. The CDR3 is CAWSGVGGYQPQHF. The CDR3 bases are TGTGCCTGGAGTGGTGTAGGGGGTTATCAGCCCCAGCATTTT. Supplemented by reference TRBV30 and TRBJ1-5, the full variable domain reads SQTIHQWPATLVQPVGSPLSLECTVEGTSNPNLYWYRQAAGRGLQLLFYSVGIGQISSEVPQNLSASRPQDRQFILSSKKLLLSDSGFYLCAWSGVGGYQPQHFGDGTRLSIL.

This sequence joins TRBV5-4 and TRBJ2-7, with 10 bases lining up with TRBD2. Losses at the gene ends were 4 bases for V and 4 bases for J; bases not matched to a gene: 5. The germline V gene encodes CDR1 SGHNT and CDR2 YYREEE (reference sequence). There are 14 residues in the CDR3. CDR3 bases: TGTGCCAGCAGCATTAGCGGGAGGTGGTACGAGCAGTACTTC. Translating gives CASSISGRWYEQYF. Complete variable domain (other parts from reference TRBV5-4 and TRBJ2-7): ETGVTQSPTHLIKTRGQQVTLRCSSQSGHNTVSWYQQALGQGPQFIFQYYREEENGRGNFPPRFSGLQFPNYSSELNVNALELDDSALYLCASSISGRWYEQYFGPGTRLTVT.

The CDR3 region is CASSLGASTDTQYF. In nucleotides, the CDR3 is TGTGCCAGCAGCCTTGGGGCGAGCACAGATACGCAGTATTTT. V and J are TRBV5-4 and TRBJ2-3; possible D gene TRBD1, 5 bases. The V gene lost 4 bases and the J gene lost 0 bases, with 9 bases spanning the gap. The CDR3 contains 14 residues. In germline, CDR1 is SGHNT, CDR2 YYREEE (reference sequence).

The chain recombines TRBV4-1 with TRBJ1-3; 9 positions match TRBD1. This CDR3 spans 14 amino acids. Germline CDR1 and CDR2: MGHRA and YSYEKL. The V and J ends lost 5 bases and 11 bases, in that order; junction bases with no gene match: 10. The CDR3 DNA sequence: TGCGCCAGCAGCTACGGACAGGGGCCGCAGTCCATATATTTT. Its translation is CASSYGQGPQSIYF.

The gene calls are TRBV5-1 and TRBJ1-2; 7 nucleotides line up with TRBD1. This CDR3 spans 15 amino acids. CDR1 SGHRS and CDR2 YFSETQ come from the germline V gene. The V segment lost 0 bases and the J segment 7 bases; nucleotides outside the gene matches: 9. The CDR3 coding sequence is TGCGCCAGCAGCTTGGCGCTCAGGGGGAGTGCTGGCTACACCTTC. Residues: CASSLALRGSAGYTF.

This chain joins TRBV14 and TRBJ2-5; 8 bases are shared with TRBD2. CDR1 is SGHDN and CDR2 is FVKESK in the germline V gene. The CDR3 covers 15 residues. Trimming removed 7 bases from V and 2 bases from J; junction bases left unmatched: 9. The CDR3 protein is CASNRGTSGQETQYF. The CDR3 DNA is TGTGCCAGCAACCGAGGCACTAGCGGTCAAGAGACCCAGTACTTC.

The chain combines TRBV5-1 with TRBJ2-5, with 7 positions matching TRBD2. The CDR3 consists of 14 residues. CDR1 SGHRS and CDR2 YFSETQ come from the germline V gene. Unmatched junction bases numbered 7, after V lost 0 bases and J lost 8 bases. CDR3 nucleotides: TGCGCCAGCAGCTTGGCTAGCGGCAGTGCTACCCAGTACTTC. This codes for CASSLASGSATQYF.

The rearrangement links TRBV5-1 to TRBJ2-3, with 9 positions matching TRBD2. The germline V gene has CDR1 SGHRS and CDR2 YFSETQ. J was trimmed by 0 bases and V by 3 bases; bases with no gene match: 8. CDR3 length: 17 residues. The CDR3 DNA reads TGCGCCAGCAGCTCCTCTTCTAGCGGGGCTAGCACAGATACGCAGTATTTT. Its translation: CASSSSSSGASTDTQYF.

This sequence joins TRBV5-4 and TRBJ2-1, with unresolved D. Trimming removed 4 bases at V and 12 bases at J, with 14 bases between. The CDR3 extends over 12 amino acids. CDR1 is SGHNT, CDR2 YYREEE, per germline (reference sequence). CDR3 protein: CASSLNGRGQFF. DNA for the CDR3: TGTGCCAGCAGCCTAAACGGCCGAGGGCAGTTCTTC.

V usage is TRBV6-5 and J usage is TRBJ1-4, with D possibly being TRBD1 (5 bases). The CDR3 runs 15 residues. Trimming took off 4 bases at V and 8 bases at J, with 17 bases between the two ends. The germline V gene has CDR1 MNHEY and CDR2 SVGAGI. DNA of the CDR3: TGTGCCAGCAGTTCCACCGTGGGGGGAGGGGAAAAACTGTTTTTT. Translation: CASSSTVGGGEKLFF.